The 22 T cell receptor beta chains reported below all come from one sample, sequenced in a study of shared clonotypes between healthy human individuals. The data were produced by immunoSEQ multiplex PCR, yet TCRdb's version contains in-frame clones alone and is incomplete. Altogether under 650,000 clones are present, almost 97% being singletons, with the ten largest covering about 0.057%. The sample was naive CD4+ T cells sorted from blood. Subset defined: CD45RA+ positively selected. The receptors originated from a woman between 25 and 40 years old in good health.

The chain couples TRBV28 to TRBJ1-2; a possible D gene is TRBD1 (5 bases). V lost 6 bases to trimming and J lost 2 bases, with 13 bases between them. The CDR3 totals 14 residues. Germline V gene data show CDR1 as MDHEN and CDR2 as SYDVKM. DNA for the CDR3: TGTGCCAGCAGCGTTCCCCCAGGGAACTATGGCTACACCTTC. Its protein product is CASSVPPGNYGYTF.

The J gene is TRBJ1-2, the V gene TRBV4-1; D gene ambiguous. V lost 1 base, J lost 7 bases, and 10 bases lay in between. CDR1 is MGHRA and CDR2 is YSYEKL in the germline V gene. The CDR3 runs 13 residues. CDR3 coding DNA: TGCGCCAGCAGCCAAGTCGGGGTATTTGGCTACACCTTC. It is translated as CASSQVGVFGYTF.

This clone was found a few times. The V and J genes are TRBV5-4 and TRBJ1-4, with D unclear. Between the trimmed V and J ends, which lost 4 bases and 5 bases, there was a span of 12 bases. This CDR3 is built from 14 residues. Germline CDR1 SGHNT, CDR2 YYREEE (reference sequence). CDR3 amino acids: CASSQGRNNEKLFF. CDR3 DNA: TGTGCCAGCAGCCAAGGACGGAACAATGAAAAACTGTTTTTT.

CDR3 sequence: CASSAARETEAFF. CDR3 bases: TGTGCCAGCAGTGCCGCCAGGGAGACTGAAGCTTTCTTT. This chain joins TRBV6-1 and TRBJ1-1, with TRBD1 as a possible D gene (5 bases). The V end was cut by 4 bases, the J end by 5 bases, with 11 bases between. Germline CDR1 reads MNHNS; CDR2 reads SASEGT. The CDR3 totals 13 residues.

V and J are TRBV21-1 and TRBJ1-5; the table gives TRBD1 as D, unverified against the DNA. TRBV21-1 represents a pseudogene. The CDR3 covers 19 residues. CDR3 nucleotides: TGTGCCAGCAGCAAACGGAACCGGGACAGGGGGACTAGCAATCAGCCCCAGCATTTT. Protein: CASSKRNRDRGTSNQPQHF.

This chain connects TRBV29-1 to TRBJ2-1; 11 positions agree with TRBD2. The germline V gene encodes CDR1 SQVTM and CDR2 ANQGSEA. The junction had 5 bases not matched to a gene; V was cut back by 4 bases and J by 9 bases. CDR3 length: 13 amino acids. The CDR3 DNA follows: TGCAGCGTTGGTGGGACTAGCGGAAGTGAGCAGTTCTTC. This codes for CSVGGTSGSEQFF.

The V gene is TRBV11-2, the J gene TRBJ2-7; 7 bases match TRBD2. Looked up from germline, CDR1 is SGHAT and CDR2 is FQNNGV. Losses at the gene ends were 0 bases for V and 4 bases for J; bases not matched to a gene: 18. The CDR3 is 19 residues long. This CDR3 is CASSLDLVTVRGSIYEQYF. The CDR3 DNA sequence: TGTGCCAGCAGCTTAGATCTTGTGACGGTTCGCGGGAGTATTTACGAGCAGTACTTC.

The chain joins TRBV28 to TRBJ1-1; a weak D match, TRBD1 (5 bases). Trimming took off 5 bases at V and 3 bases at J, with 13 bases between the two ends. The germline V gene has CDR1 MDHEN and CDR2 SYDVKM. This CDR3 is built from 14 residues. The chain's CDR3 is CASSPPTDYTEAFF. As DNA, the CDR3 is TGTGCCAGCAGTCCCCCGACAGATTACACTGAAGCTTTCTTT.

This chain links TRBV19 with TRBJ2-3, with TRBD2 identical over 13 bases. This CDR3 contains 16 residues. J was trimmed by 2 bases and V by 4 bases; bases with no gene match: 3. Germline lookup yields CDR1 LNHDA and CDR2 SQIVND (reference sequence). CDR3 in DNA: TGTGCCAGTAGTAAGACTAGCGGGGGGATCACAGATACGCAGTATTTT. It translates to CASSKTSGGITDTQYF.

The chain joins TRBV25-1 to TRBJ1-2; the D is unclear. Germline CDR1 and CDR2: MGHDK and SYGVNS. Between the trimmed V and J ends, which lost 4 bases and 3 bases, there was a span of 12 bases. CDR3 size: 14 residues. The CDR3 region is CASSGAAYYYGYTF. The CDR3 bases are TGTGCCAGCAGTGGGGCGGCATACTACTATGGCTACACCTTC.

This sequence joins TRBV14 and TRBJ2-3; D gene unclear. Trimming removed 4 bases from V and 11 bases from J, with 16 bases in between. This CDR3 is 13 amino acids long. Germline assignment: CDR1 SGHDN and CDR2 FVKESK. CDR3 amino acids: CASSPRTQSGQYF. The CDR3 DNA reads as TGTGCCAGCAGCCCTAGGACGCAGAGTGGGCAGTATTTT.

This clone was observed once. The chain carries TRBV6-6 and TRBJ2-3, with D tentatively TRBD2 (5 bases). Looked up from germline, CDR1 is MNHNY and CDR2 is SVGAGI (reference sequence). CDR3 size: 14 residues. Trimming cost V 2 bases and J 5 bases, with 11 bases left between them. As DNA, the CDR3 is TGTGCCAGCAGTTACGGGCAGGCGGGAGATACGCAGTATTTT. As protein: CASSYGQAGDTQYF.

The rearrangement links TRBV5-5 to TRBJ2-4; tentative D call: TRBD2 (5 bases). Germline-derived CDR1 and CDR2 are SGHKS and YYEKEE (reference sequence). The V gene lost 4 bases and the J gene lost 0 bases, with 17 bases spanning the gap. This CDR3 has 17 residues. CDR3 loop: CASSPNPGSLAKNIQYF. The DNA for the CDR3 is TGTGCCAGCAGCCCTAACCCGGGGTCCCTAGCCAAAAACATTCAGTACTTC.

In this sample, this clone turned up once. The rearrangement uses TRBV18 and TRBJ2-5, with D maybe TRBD2 (6 bases). The CDR3 runs to 16 residues. The V gene lost 3 bases and the J gene lost 3 bases, with 17 bases spanning the gap. Germline V gene sequence: CDR1 KGHSH, CDR2 LQKENI. The CDR3 sequence is CASSPWPGGNKETQYF. The CDR3 DNA follows: TGTGCCAGCTCACCTTGGCCCGGGGGAAATAAAGAGACCCAGTACTTC.

This chain links TRBV7-2 with TRBJ1-5, with 7 nucleotides matching TRBD1. Germline-derived CDR1 and CDR2 are SGHTA and FQGNSA. This CDR3 spans 13 amino acids. The trim removed 4 bases at V and 15 bases at J, leaving 12 bases unmatched. The CDR3 region is CASSSFRDSPAHF. CDR3 DNA sequence: TGTGCCAGCAGCTCTTTCCGGGACAGCCCCGCGCATTTT. Full variable domain (remainder filled in from reference TRBV7-2 and TRBJ1-5): GAGVSQSPSNKVTEKGKDVELRCDPISGHTALYWYRQSLGQGLEFLIYFQGNSAPDKSGLPSDRFSAERTGGSVSTLTIQRTQQEDSAVYLCASSSFRDSPAHFGDGTRLSIL.

The chain links TRBV25-1 to TRBJ1-1; tentatively, D is TRBD1 (5 bases). The CDR3 has 11 residues. Germline-derived CDR1 and CDR2 are MGHDK and SYGVNS. The CDR3 region is CAVGQNTEAFF. The CDR3 DNA reads as TGTGCGGTCGGACAGAACACTGAAGCTTTCTTT.

The chain links TRBV19 to TRBJ1-4, with 7 bases fitting TRBD1. This CDR3 has 14 amino acids. Germline V gene sequence: CDR1 LNHDA, CDR2 SQIVND (reference sequence). Losses at the gene ends were 4 bases for V and 7 bases for J; bases not matched to a gene: 6. This chain's CDR3 is CASSTTGSGEKLFF. In DNA, the CDR3 is TGTGCCAGTAGTACGACAGGGTCTGGTGAAAAACTGTTTTTT.

The rearrangement uses TRBV19 and TRBJ1-5; D is unclear. The CDR3 contains 14 residues. Between the trimmed V and J ends, which lost 4 bases and 10 bases, there was a span of 17 bases. Germline V gene data show CDR1 as LNHDA and CDR2 as SQIVND (reference sequence). CDR3 loop: CASSKAPGQIPQHF. For the CDR3, the DNA is TGTGCCAGTAGTAAAGCGCCAGGCCAGATCCCCCAGCATTTT.

This sequence joins TRBV28 and TRBJ2-7; TRBD1 aligns across 7 bases. V shed 8 bases, J shed 2 bases, and the junction held 9 bases outside the gene matches. CDR1 is MDHEN, CDR2 SYDVKM, per germline. The CDR3 runs 14 residues. CDR3 protein: CASLPGTAPYEQYF. The CDR3 region has the DNA TGTGCCAGCCTTCCCGGGACAGCCCCCTACGAGCAGTACTTC. Drawing the rest from reference TRBV28 and TRBJ2-7, the complete variable domain is DVKVTQSSRYLVKRTGEKVFLECVQDMDHENMFWYRQDPGLGLRLIYFSYDVKMKEKGDIPEGYSVSREKKERFSLILESASTNQTSMYLCASLPGTAPYEQYFGPGTRLTVT.

The chain joins TRBV19 to TRBJ2-1, with unresolved D. V lost 5 bases to trimming and J lost 3 bases, with 11 bases between them. Looked up from germline, CDR1 is LNHDA and CDR2 is SQIVND (reference sequence). The CDR3 is 14 amino acids. The CDR3 sequence is CASSAGLGYNEQFF. The CDR3 coding sequence is TGTGCCAGTAGTGCTGGGTTAGGCTACAATGAGCAGTTCTTC.

The rearrangement joins TRBV6-1 to TRBJ2-7; TRBD2 aligns across 7 bases. The length of the CDR3 is 17 residues. Germline loops: CDR1 MNHNS, CDR2 SASEGT. V shed 4 bases and J 2 bases; nucleotides not matched to a gene: 14. The CDR3 spells CASSANPMGRAPYEQYF. In DNA form, the CDR3 reads TGTGCCAGCAGTGCCAACCCCATGGGGAGGGCCCCCTACGAGCAGTACTTC.

The chain couples TRBV27 to TRBJ1-1; a weak D match, TRBD1 (5 bases). This CDR3 has 14 residues. Trimming removed 3 bases from V and 1 base from J, with 9 bases in between. Germline V CDR1 and CDR2: MNHEY, SMNVEV (reference sequence). The CDR3 nucleotides are TGTGCCAGCAGTTTTCGGGGGTCGAACACTGAAGCTTTCTTT. Its translation: CASSFRGSNTEAFF.